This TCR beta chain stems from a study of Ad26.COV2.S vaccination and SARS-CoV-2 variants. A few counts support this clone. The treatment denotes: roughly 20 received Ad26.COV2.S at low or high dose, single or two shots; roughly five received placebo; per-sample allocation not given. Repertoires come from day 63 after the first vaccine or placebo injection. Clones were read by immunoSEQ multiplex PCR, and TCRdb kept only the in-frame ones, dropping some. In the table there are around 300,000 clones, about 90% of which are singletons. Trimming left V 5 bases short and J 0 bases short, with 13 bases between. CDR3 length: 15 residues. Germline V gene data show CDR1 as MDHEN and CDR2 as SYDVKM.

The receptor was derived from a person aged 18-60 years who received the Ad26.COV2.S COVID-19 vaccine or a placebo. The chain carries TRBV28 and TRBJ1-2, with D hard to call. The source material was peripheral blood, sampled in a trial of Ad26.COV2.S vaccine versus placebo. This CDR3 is CASSAPAATNYGYTF. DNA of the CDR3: TGTGCCAGCAGTGCCCCGGCAGCGACTAACTATGGCTACACCTTC.